This T cell receptor beta chain is drawn from a study of blood T cell repertoires in COVID-19. Study-level background: Samples representing acute and convalescent COVID-19 were sourced from the United States, Italy and Spain.

The CDR3 sequence is 14 residues long. Germline lookup yields CDR1 SGHNT and CDR2 YYREEE (reference sequence). Remarks on this clone: Sequence at one end of the junction differs from germline and may be a read error.

Sequencing used immunoSEQ multiplex PCR; TCRdb keeps in-frame clones, though not all of them. The table lists roughly 290,000 clones, about 86% of them singletons. The chain is built from TRBV5-4 and TRBJ2-1; 8 bases agree with TRBD2. The clonotype was recovered from a person aged 65 to 85 with COVID-19, enrolled during active disease. Sequences were obtained from peripheral blood. The CDR3 loop is CASSLETSAHEQFF. CDR3 coding DNA: TGTGCCAGCAGTTTGGAGACTAGCGCCCATGAGCAGTTCTTC.